This entry describes one TCR beta chain. Reverse transcription of 0.5 to 1 ug RNA was performed with random hexamers. Across 54 Vbeta and 13 Jbeta, TCR beta CDR3 was amplified with immunoSEQ multiplex PCR. TCRdb re-called the immunoSEQ multiplex PCR reads with MiXCR, one entry per CDR3 protein. The data show roughly 130,000 distinct CDR3 sequences, with roughly 95% seen just once and over 0.09% held by the top ten. These data originate in a study of CD8 T cells in Susac syndrome. Trimming left V 6 bases short and J 6 bases short, with 18 bases between. Per the germline V gene, CDR1 is DFQATT and CDR2 is SNEGSKA (reference sequence). The CDR3 has 14 amino acids. CD8+ and CD4+ T cells circulating in blood were sequenced for TCR beta. The multiple sclerosis control group consisted of treatment-naive patients whose relapsing-remitting disease, which was either stable or active, fulfilled revised McDonald criteria. TEMRA cells were enriched by FACS, while CD8+ and CD4+ T cells were obtained through a negative isolation that was performed magnetically.

The TCR comes from a human donor with multiple sclerosis. The chain couples TRBV20-1 to TRBJ2-1; a possible D gene is TRBD2 (5 bases). The sample consisted of CD4+ T cells from PBMCs. The CDR3 loop is CSAERPTGFNEQFF. The CDR3 DNA reads TGCAGTGCGGAGCGGCCAACCGGGTTCAATGAGCAGTTCTTC.